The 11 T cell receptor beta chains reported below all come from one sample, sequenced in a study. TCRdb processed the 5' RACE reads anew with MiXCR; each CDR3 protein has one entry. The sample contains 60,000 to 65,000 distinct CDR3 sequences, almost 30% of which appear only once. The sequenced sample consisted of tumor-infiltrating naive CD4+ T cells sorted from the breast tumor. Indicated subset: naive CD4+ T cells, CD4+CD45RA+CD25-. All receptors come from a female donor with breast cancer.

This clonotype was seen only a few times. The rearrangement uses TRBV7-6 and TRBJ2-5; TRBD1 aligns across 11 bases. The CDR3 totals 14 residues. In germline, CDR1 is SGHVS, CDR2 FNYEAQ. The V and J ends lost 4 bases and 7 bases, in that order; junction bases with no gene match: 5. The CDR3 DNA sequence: TGTGCCAGCAGCTCGGGACAGGGGGTAGCGACCCAGTACTTC. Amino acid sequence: CASSSGQGVATQYF.

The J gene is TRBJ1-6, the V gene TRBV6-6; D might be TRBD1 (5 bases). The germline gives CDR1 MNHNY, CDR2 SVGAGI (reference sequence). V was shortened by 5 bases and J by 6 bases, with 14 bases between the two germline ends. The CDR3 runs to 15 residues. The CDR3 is CASSPQGGINSPLHF. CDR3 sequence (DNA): TGTGCCAGCAGTCCCCAGGGAGGGATTAATTCACCCCTCCACTTT.

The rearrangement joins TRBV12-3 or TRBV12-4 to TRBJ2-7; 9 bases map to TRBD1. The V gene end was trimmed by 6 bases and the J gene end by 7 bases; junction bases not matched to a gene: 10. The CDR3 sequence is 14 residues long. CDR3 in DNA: TGTGCCAGCAGCCCGGGACAGGGTTTCTGGGAGCAGTACTTC. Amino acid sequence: CASSPGQGFWEQYF.

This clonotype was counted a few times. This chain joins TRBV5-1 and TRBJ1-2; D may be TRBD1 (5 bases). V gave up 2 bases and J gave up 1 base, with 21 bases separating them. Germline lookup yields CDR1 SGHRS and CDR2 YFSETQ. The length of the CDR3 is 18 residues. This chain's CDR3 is CASSFRAEGRGDNYGYTF. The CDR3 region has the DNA TGCGCCAGCAGCTTTCGCGCGGAGGGGCGAGGGGATAACTATGGCTACACCTTC.

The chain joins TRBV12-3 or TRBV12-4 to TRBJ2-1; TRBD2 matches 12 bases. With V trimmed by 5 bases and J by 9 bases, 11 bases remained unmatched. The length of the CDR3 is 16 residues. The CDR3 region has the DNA TGTGCCAGCAGTCCTAGAGGACTAGCGGGATTGGGTGAGCAGTTCTTC. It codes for CASSPRGLAGLGEQFF.

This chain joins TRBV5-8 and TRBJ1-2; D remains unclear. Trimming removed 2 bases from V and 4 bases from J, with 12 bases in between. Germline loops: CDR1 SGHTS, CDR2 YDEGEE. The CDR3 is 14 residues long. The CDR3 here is CASSFATGFYGYTF. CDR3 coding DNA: TGTGCCAGCAGCTTTGCTACCGGATTCTATGGCTACACCTTC.

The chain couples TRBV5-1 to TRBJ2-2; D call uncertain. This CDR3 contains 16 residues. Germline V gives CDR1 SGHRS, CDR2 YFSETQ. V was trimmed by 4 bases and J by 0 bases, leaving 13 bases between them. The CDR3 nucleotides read TGCGCCAGCAGCAGTGCAAGAAACGCGAACACCGGGGAGCTGTTTTTT. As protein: CASSSARNANTGELFF.

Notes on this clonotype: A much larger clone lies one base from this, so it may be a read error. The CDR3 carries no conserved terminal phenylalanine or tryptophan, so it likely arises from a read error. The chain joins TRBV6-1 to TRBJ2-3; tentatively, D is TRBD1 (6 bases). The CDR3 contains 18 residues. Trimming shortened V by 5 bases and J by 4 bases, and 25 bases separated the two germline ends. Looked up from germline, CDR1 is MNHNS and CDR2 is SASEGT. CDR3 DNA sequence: TGTGCCAGCAGTCCTCACGCCTCTTGGGGGACATTTGCAGATACGCAGTATTCT. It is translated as CASSPHASWGTFADTQYS.

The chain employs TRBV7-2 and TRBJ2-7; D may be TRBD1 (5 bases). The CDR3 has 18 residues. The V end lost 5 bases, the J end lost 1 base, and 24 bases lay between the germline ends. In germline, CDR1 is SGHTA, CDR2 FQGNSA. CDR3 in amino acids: CASSAQGNRRYFSYEQYF. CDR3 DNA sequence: TGTGCCAGCAGCGCCCAAGGGAACAGGCGCTATTTTTCCTACGAGCAGTACTTC.

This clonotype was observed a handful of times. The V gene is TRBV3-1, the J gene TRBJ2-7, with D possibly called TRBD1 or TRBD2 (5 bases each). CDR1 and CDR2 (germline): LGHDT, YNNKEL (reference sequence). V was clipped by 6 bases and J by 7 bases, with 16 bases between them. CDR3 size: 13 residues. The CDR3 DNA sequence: TGTGCCAGCAGTCAACGGGGCGCCTCAGAGCAGTACTTC. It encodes CASSQRGASEQYF.

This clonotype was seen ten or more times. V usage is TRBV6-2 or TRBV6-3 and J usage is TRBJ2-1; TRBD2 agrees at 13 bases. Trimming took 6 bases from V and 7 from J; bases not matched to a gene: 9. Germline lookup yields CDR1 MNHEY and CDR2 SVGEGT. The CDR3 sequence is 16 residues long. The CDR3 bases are TGTGCCAGCAGACCCCGGACTAGCGGGAGAACGAATGAGCAGTTCTTC. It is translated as CASRPRTSGRTNEQFF.